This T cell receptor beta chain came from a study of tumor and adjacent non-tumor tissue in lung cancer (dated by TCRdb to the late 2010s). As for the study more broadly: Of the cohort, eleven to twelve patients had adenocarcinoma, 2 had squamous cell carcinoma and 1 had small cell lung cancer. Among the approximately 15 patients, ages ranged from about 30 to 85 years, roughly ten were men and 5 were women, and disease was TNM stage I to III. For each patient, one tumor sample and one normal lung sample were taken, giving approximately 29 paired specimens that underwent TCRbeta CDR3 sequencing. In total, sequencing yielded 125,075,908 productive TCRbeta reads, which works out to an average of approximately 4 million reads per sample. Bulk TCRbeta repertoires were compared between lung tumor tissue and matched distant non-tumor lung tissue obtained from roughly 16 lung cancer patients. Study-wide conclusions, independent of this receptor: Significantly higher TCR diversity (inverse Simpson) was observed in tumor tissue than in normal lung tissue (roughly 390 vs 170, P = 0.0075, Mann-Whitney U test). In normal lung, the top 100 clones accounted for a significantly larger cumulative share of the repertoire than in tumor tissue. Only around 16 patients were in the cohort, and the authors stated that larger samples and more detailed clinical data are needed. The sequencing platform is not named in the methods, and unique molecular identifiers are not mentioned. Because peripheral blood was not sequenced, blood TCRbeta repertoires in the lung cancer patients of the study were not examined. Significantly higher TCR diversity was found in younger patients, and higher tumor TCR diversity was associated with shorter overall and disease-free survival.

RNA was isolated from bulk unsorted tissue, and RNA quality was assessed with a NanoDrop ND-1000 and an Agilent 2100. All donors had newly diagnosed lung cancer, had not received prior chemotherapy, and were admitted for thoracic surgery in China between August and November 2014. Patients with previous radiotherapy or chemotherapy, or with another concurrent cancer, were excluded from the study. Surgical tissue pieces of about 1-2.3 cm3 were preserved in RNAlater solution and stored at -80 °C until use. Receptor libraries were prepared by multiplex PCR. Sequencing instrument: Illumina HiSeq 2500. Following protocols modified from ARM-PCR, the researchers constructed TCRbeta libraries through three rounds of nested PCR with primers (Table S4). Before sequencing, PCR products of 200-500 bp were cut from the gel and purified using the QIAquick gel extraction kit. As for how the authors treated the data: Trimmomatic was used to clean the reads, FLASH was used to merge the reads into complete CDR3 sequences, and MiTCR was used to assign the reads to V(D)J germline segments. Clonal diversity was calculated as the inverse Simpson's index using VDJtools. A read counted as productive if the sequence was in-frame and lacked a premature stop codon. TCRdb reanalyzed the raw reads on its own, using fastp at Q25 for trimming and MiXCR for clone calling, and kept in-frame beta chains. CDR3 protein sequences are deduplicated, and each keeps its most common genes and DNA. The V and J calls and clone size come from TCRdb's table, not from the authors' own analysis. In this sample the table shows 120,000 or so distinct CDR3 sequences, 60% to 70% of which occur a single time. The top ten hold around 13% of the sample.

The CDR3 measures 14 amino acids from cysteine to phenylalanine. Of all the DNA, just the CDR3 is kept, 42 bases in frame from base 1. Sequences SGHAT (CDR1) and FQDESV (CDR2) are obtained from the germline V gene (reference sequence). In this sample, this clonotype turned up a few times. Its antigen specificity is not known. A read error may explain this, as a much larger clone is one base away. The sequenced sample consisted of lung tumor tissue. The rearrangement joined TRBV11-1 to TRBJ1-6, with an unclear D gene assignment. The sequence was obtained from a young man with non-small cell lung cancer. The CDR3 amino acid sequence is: CTSSLLEGNPPLHF. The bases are TGTACCAGCAGCTTACTTGAGGGAAATCCACCCCTCCACTTT.